Given below is one TCR beta chain in context. Its antigen is still unknown. Base qualities were left out, and no much larger clone turns up one base away. TCRbeta CDR3 regions were amplified from genomic DNA using the immunoSEQ Assay, a bias-controlled multiplex PCR. The published analysis was carried out like this. Within the assay, amplification of reference gene primers was used to estimate how many nucleated cells each sample contained. Sequence reads were collapsed and filtered to measure the absolute abundance of every unique TCRbeta CDR3 rearrangement. For each sample, productive Simpson clonality was calculated as the square root of Simpson's diversity index across productive rearrangements. In its TCRdb copy, this immuneACCESS table keeps in-frame sequences only and misses some clones. Where compared with another copy, unresolved V genes explain less than half of these, and the others have no known cause. D and trimming were read from the DNA, whereas the V and J calls and clone size are those reported in that table. This sample holds around 250,000 clones; approximately 80% were observed only once. The top ten clonotypes cover 15% of the sample.

The sample comes from a study of blood T cell repertoires in COVID-19 (dated by TCRdb to the early 2020s). Context from the whole study: Collaborator samples came from the United States, Italy and Spain and covered acute and convalescent phases of COVID-19. Where available, HLA class I and class II types were obtained from metadata supplied by the sample provider rather than from assay-based typing. The dataset comprised deeply sampled blood TCRbeta repertoires from subjects exposed to, actively infected with, or recovered from COVID-19. The prospective study material was composed of cDNA or gDNA derived from T cells, B-cell-depleted T cells, or PBMCs. Samples came from the ongoing ImmuneRACE study (first 160 participants) plus 1,254 subjects from 6 global collaborators. Sample metadata almost always included a de-identified subject ID, COVID-19 status, age in years and sex. The repertoires were released in a freely available public database meant as a resource for research on the immune response to SARS-CoV-2. Beyond this particular receptor, the publication reports: The amount of clinical and demographic metadata varied by source and participant and was provided uncurated.

Participants in the prospective study were aged about 18 to 89 years, lived in approximately 26 United States geographic areas, and enrolled through a virtual design. To assign participants to cohorts, the prospective study relied on clinical history that participants themselves reported in a screening survey and a study questionnaire. ImmuneRACE Cohort 3 recovered participants were defined by two consecutive negative NP/OP PCR tests, healthcare professional clearance, or symptom resolution. Each participant in the prospective study had whole blood, serum and a nasopharyngeal or oropharyngeal swab collected by mobile phlebotomists. Participants in the prospective study had the option to provide additional blood draws and questionnaires over an approximately 2-month period. Blood samples from the prospective study were shipped frozen or at room temperature prior to DNA extraction. The sequence derives from a man between 40 and 49 years old who had recovered from COVID-19. Source material: PBMCs or T cells enriched from blood (not recorded which).

The DNA sequence is TGTGCCAGCAGTGAGGAGCAACTAACTTCCTACGAGCAGTACTTC. Its protein is CASSEEQLTSYEQYF. Rearrangement joined TRBV2 to TRBJ2-7, with the D gene too uncertain to name. The germline V gene sets CDR1 to SNHLY and CDR2 to FYNNEI. The V and J ends are trimmed by 3 bases and 1 base, leaving 13 bases between them. The cysteine opens and the phenylalanine closes a CDR3 of 15 amino acids. The kept DNA is CDR3 alone, 45 bases in frame from the first base.